These 15 T cell receptor beta chains were sequenced from one sample in a study of beta chain features in type 1 diabetes (dated by TCRdb to 2017 to 2018). Paper-wide results and their limitations: A moderate but significant shortening of TCRB CDR3 length was observed in type 1 diabetes patients in all four CD4+ subsets.

Libraries were constructed by the immunoSEQ multiplex PCR assay. All of the isolated RNA was reverse transcribed with the High Capacity cDNA Reverse Transcription Kit, so expressed TCRB transcripts were sequenced. TCRdb limited this immuneACCESS table to in-frame rearrangements with V and J called. A share of clones is missing; checked studies link under half to unresolved V genes, and the rest is unexplained. The sample table records around 340,000 clones; around 9% of these occur just once. The top ten clones comprise 1% of the sample. The antigens of these receptors remain unknown. The sample was central memory CD4+ T cells from blood. Receptor source: a man in his thirties or forties with type 1 diabetes.

The chain has TRBV5-4 and TRBJ1-2; TRBD1 aligns across 7 bases. Trimming removed 2 bases from V and 4 bases from J; junction bases left unmatched: 8. This CDR3 is built from 15 residues. In germline, CDR1 is SGHNT, CDR2 YYREEE (reference sequence). The CDR3 region is CASSFNRGGVYGYTF. CDR3 bases: TGTGCCAGCAGCTTCAACAGGGGTGGGGTCTATGGCTACACCTTC.

This clone was recorded only once. This chain uses TRBV5-4 with TRBJ2-1; D may be TRBD1 (5 bases). This CDR3 is built from 13 residues. The germline V gene has CDR1 SGHNT and CDR2 YYREEE (reference sequence). The V end was cut by 4 bases, the J end by 7 bases, with 12 bases between. CDR3 protein: CASSTDTGNEQFF. CDR3 in DNA: TGTGCCAGCAGCACCGACACAGGTAATGAGCAGTTCTTC.

V usage is TRBV9 and J usage is TRBJ2-3; TRBD1 matches 9 bases. CDR1 and CDR2 (germline): SGDLS, YYNGEE. The V segment lost 1 base and the J segment 2 bases; nucleotides outside the gene matches: 8. The CDR3 length is 17 residues. This chain's CDR3 is CASSVTPGTGNTDTQYF. CDR3 coding DNA: TGTGCCAGCAGCGTAACCCCCGGGACAGGGAACACAGATACGCAGTATTTT.

This clone was counted between two and nine times. The V gene is TRBV9, the J gene TRBJ2-1; D is perhaps TRBD2 (5 bases). The CDR3 is 15 amino acids. The V gene's germline CDR1 is SGDLS and CDR2 YYNGEE. The germline V and J ends were trimmed by 4 bases and 6 bases, with 17 bases remaining between them. CDR3 protein: CASSFRGTGFNEQFF. The CDR3 region has the DNA TGTGCCAGCAGCTTCCGGGGTACGGGTTTCAATGAGCAGTTCTTC. Drawing the rest from reference TRBV9 and TRBJ2-1, the complete variable domain is DSGVTQTPKHLITATGQRVTLRCSPRSGDLSVYWYQQSLDQGLQFLIQYYNGEERAKGNILERFSAQQFPDLHSELNLSSLELGDSALYFCASSFRGTGFNEQFFGPGTRLTVL.

This clone was recorded a few times. The chain is built from TRBV19 and TRBJ2-2; TRBD2 might be the D (5 bases). This CDR3 region has 12 residues. Trimming removed 7 bases at V and 5 bases at J, with 8 bases between. CDR1 and CDR2 (germline): LNHDA, SQIVND (reference sequence). The CDR3 DNA reads as TGTGCCAGTACTCGGGGTACCGGGGAGCTGTTTTTT. Its translation is CASTRGTGELFF.

This clone was observed at least ten times. The chain joins TRBV2 to TRBJ2-1; 7 bases line up with TRBD2. V was pared by 2 bases and J by 0 bases, with 4 bases of the junction left unmatched. Germline lookup yields CDR1 SNHLY and CDR2 FYNNEI. The CDR3 spans 16 residues. This CDR3 is CASSENVAGSYNEQFF. DNA for the CDR3: TGTGCCAGCAGTGAAAATGTAGCGGGCTCCTACAATGAGCAGTTCTTC.

This clone was observed a handful of times. The chain combines TRBV7-6 with TRBJ1-2; D uncertain. The V and J ends lost 1 base and 8 bases respectively, with 14 bases between them. In germline, CDR1 is SGHVS, CDR2 FNYEAQ. The CDR3 is made up of 14 amino acids. CDR3 protein: CASSLGPQSGGYTF. The CDR3 DNA is TGTGCCAGCAGCTTAGGGCCGCAGTCGGGCGGCTACACCTTC. Full variable domain (missing parts from reference TRBV7-6 and TRBJ1-2): GAGVSQSPRYKVTKRGQDVALRCDPISGHVSLYWYRQALGQGPEFLTYFNYEAQQDKSGLPNDRFSAERPEGSISTLTIQRTEQRDSAMYRCASSLGPQSGGYTFGSGTRLTVV.

This clone was recorded at least ten times. The chain combines TRBV7-9 with TRBJ2-1; 9 bases align to TRBD2. The CDR3 extends over 16 amino acids. The V gene end was trimmed by 1 base and the J gene end by 6 bases; junction bases not matched to a gene: 7. CDR1 and CDR2 (germline): SEHNR, FQNEAQ (reference sequence). The chain's CDR3 is CASSLVGLAGTNEQFF. CDR3 DNA sequence: TGTGCCAGCAGCTTAGTCGGGCTAGCGGGGACCAATGAGCAGTTCTTC.

With regard to this clone: The same CDR3 also results from other DNA sequences found in this sample. The rearrangement uses TRBV18 and TRBJ2-7, with TRBD2 matching over 7 bases. This CDR3 region has 13 residues. CDR1 is KGHSH and CDR2 is LQKENI in the germline V gene. Losses at the gene ends were 3 bases for V and 2 bases for J; bases not matched to a gene: 1. In DNA form, the CDR3 reads TGTGCCAGCTCACCTGGGACTACCTACGAGCAGTACTTC. Amino acids: CASSPGTTYEQYF.

The gene calls are TRBV30 and TRBJ2-5, with 9 bases matching TRBD1. The CDR3 is 14 amino acids. The germline gives CDR1 GTSNPN, CDR2 SVGIG (reference sequence). V lost 6 bases and J lost 3; bases outside the gene matches: 8. CDR3: CACTGGGWKETQYF. As DNA, the CDR3 is TGTGCCTGCACAGGGGGCGGTTGGAAAGAGACCCAGTACTTC.

V is TRBV28 and J is TRBJ1-2; possible D gene TRBD1, 5 bases. The CDR3 covers 13 residues. Germline CDR1 MDHEN, CDR2 SYDVKM. V lost 3 bases and J 7 bases, leaving 12 bases between the germline ends. CDR3 sequence: CASSLGTGIGYTF. DNA for the CDR3: TGTGCCAGCAGTTTGGGGACCGGGATTGGCTACACCTTC.

This clone was detected only a few times. In DNA form, the CDR3 reads TGTGCCAGCAGGACCCGAAGTGGACCCTTTCAAGAGACCCAGTACTTC. This codes for CASRTRSGPFQETQYF. The chain is built from TRBV7-2 and TRBJ2-5, with D uncertain. The V gene lost 6 bases and the J gene lost 2 bases, with 19 bases spanning the gap. Germline V CDR1 and CDR2: SGHTA, FQGNSA. The CDR3 consists of 16 residues.

The chain couples TRBV4-3 to TRBJ1-1, with a possible D match to TRBD1 (5 bases). The CDR3 totals 14 residues. Per germline, CDR1 LGHNA and CDR2 YSLEER. Trimming pared 6 bases from V and 3 bases from J, leaving 14 bases between. The DNA of the CDR3 is TGCGCCAGCAGTCAACAGTGGGGGGACACTGAAGCTTTCTTT. This gives the protein CASSQQWGDTEAFF.

The rearrangement links TRBV6-6 to TRBJ1-2, with a tentative D call TRBD1 (5 bases). The CDR3 has 14 amino acids. V was cut by 3 bases and J by 12 bases, with 20 bases left in between. Germline loops: CDR1 MNHNY, CDR2 SVGAGI (reference sequence). Written as DNA, the CDR3 is TGTGCCAGCAGTTATGGGGGTGTCTCCGACAGTAACACCTTC. It specifies CASSYGGVSDSNTF.

This clone was found many times. The chain combines TRBV7-2 with TRBJ2-3; TRBD2 agrees at 7 bases. The germline CDR1 and CDR2 sequences are SGHTA and FQGNSA. J lost 2 bases, V lost 5 bases, and 4 bases had no gene match. The CDR3 spans 14 residues. The CDR3 here is CASSLLAITDTQYF. In DNA form, the CDR3 reads TGTGCCAGCAGCCTACTAGCGATCACAGATACGCAGTATTTT.